The 9 T cell receptor beta chains below all came from one sample that was sequenced in a study of blood T cell repertoires in COVID-19 (dated by TCRdb to 2019 to 2021). Libraries were prepared through the immunoSEQ multiplex PCR assay. TCRdb took this table from immuneACCESS and kept in-frame rearrangements with V and J called. Such tables lack part of the clones; where checked against another copy, unresolved V genes explain under half of the gap, and the rest is unexplained. This sample gives around 48,000 clones in total; approximately 86% of them show up just once. The ten most abundant clones make up 16% of the sample. The sequenced sample was peripheral blood. The receptors here all came from a man in his 60s with active or convalescent COVID-19.

This clone was seen only once. This chain links TRBV15 with TRBJ1-2; D is ambiguous. Germline CDR1 and CDR2: LNHNV and YYDKDF (reference sequence). The length of the CDR3 is 14 residues. Between the trimmed V and J ends, which lost 6 bases and 5 bases, there was a span of 16 bases. In DNA form, the CDR3 reads TGTGCCACCAGTCACCGGGAATTATTTTATGGCTACACCTTC. Residues: CATSHRELFYGYTF.

V gene TRBV15 combines with J gene TRBJ2-7, with a weak D call TRBD1 (5 bases). Germline CDR1 LNHNV, CDR2 YYDKDF (reference sequence). The CDR3 is 13 residues long. Trimming removed 5 bases at V and 4 bases at J, with 12 bases between. This CDR3 is CATSPRVGYEQYF. The CDR3 DNA reads TGTGCCACCAGCCCCAGGGTCGGATACGAGCAGTACTTC.

The chain combines TRBV2 with TRBJ2-3; D possibly corresponds to TRBD2 (5 bases). The CDR3 length is 17 residues. From germline, CDR1 is SNHLY and CDR2 FYNNEI. Trimming shortened V by 3 bases and J by 4 bases, and 20 bases separated the two germline ends. CDR3 in amino acids: CASSDPRGRKAADTQYF. CDR3 bases: TGTGCCAGCAGTGACCCGAGAGGGAGAAAGGCCGCAGATACGCAGTATTTT.

The sample holds a few counts of this clone. V is TRBV25-1 and J is TRBJ2-5; D might be TRBD1 (5 bases). CDR1 MGHDK and CDR2 SYGVNS come from the germline V gene. The ends were cut back, 4 bases at V and 2 bases at J, with 11 bases in the middle. The length of the CDR3 is 14 residues. The CDR3 nucleotides are TGTGCCAGCAGTGGGTCGCCAGGGCAAGAGACCCAGTACTTC. Protein sequence: CASSGSPGQETQYF.

The chain has TRBV6-2 or TRBV6-3 and TRBJ1-6; no clear D. Germline V lookup: CDR1 MNHEY, CDR2 SVGEGT. With 4 bases removed from V and 10 bases from J, the gap between germline ends came to 11 bases. This CDR3 has 13 amino acids. CDR3 nucleotides: TGTGCCAGCAGTTTTCGGAGTGAATCACCCCTCCACTTT. It encodes CASSFRSESPLHF.

CDR3 loop: CASTHLSPGGAEAFF. DNA for the CDR3: TGTGCCAGCACTCATCTCAGCCCCGGGGGAGCTGAAGCTTTCTTT. This sequence joins TRBV7-9 and TRBJ1-1, with a possible D match to TRBD1 (5 bases). The length of the CDR3 is 15 residues. In germline, CDR1 is SEHNR, CDR2 FQNEAQ (reference sequence). Trimming cost V 7 bases and J 6 bases, with 21 bases left between them.

The chain is built from TRBV24-1 and TRBJ1-5; the match to TRBD1 covers 8 bases. Losses at the gene ends were 4 bases for V and 6 bases for J; bases not matched to a gene: 1. Germline values: CDR1 KGHDR, CDR2 SFDVKD. The CDR3 length is 13 residues. The CDR3 loop reads CATSETGVQPQHF. The CDR3 nucleotides are TGTGCCACCAGTGAGACAGGGGTTCAGCCCCAGCATTTT.

The genes are TRBV7-2 and TRBJ1-2; 7 bases are a match to TRBD1. Germline CDR1 is SGHTA and CDR2 is FQGNSA. Trimming removed 8 bases from V and 7 bases from J; junction bases left unmatched: 16. This CDR3 has 15 amino acids. In nucleotides, the CDR3 is TGTGCCAGCCAAGCGACAGGGTGGGGCCTAAGTGGCTACACCTTC. Protein: CASQATGWGLSGYTF.

V and J are TRBV5-1 and TRBJ1-2, with D perhaps TRBD1 (6 bases). CDR1 and CDR2 from the germline V gene are SGHRS and YFSETQ. This CDR3 comprises 14 residues. V was trimmed by 0 bases and J by 3 bases, leaving 9 bases between them. Written as DNA, the CDR3 is TGCGCCAGCAGCTTGGGGGCAGGGGACTATGGCTACACCTTC. Amino acids: CASSLGAGDYGYTF.